This T cell receptor beta chain was recorded in a study of T cell repertoires and Cas9 in healthy adults. V dropped 5 bases and J dropped 2; count of bases not matched to a gene: 2. The CDR3 runs 13 residues. Germline CDR1 is SGHAT and CDR2 is FQDESV (reference sequence). Assay: immunoSEQ multiplex PCR; the TCRdb copy retains only in-frame clones and omits some. The top ten hold 0.65% to 0.8% of the sample, which has under 25,000 clones, roughly 90% seen once. For this clone: The antigen is unknown.

Whole-study findings and limits: SpCas9-reactive effector T cells were reportedly restrained in vitro by SpCas9-reactive regulatory T cells.

The sample taken for sequencing was CD4+ effector T cells (CD127+, CD25-, CD137-, CD154-) from PBMCs; culture status not recorded. The clonotype comes from a human donor in good health. The rearrangement uses TRBV11-1 and TRBJ2-5; TRBD2 agrees at 7 bases. CDR3 protein: CASSRGVQETQYF. As DNA, the CDR3 is TGTGCCAGCAGCCGGGGGGTACAAGAGACCCAGTACTTC.